This T cell receptor beta chain was identified in a study of vaccination effects on CD4 cells after COVID-19. Study context: Antigen-specific CD4+ T cell clonotypes were called by their expansion after viral peptide-pool culture in ViraFEST. After the second dose, samples were taken at median day 72.

V lost 9 bases to trimming and J lost 5 bases; unmatched junction nucleotides: 16. The CDR3 totals 15 residues. Looked up from germline, CDR1 is MNHEY and CDR2 is SVGAGI. The study's findings and limits: The study had few convalescent patients and no early post-infection timepoints.

Of note for this clone: As yet, its antigen is unknown.

On roughly day 9 of culture, CD4+ T cells were separated out. BNT162b2 vaccine or mRNA-1273 vaccine was given to participants in two doses. TCRdb's table, derived via immunoSEQ multiplex PCR, lists solely in-frame clones and lacks some. Of fewer than 10,000 clones in the sample, approximately 76% were seen once. This rearrangement joins TRBV6-5 to TRBJ2-7; 7 bases line up with TRBD1. This sequence originates from a human donor who received a COVID-19 vaccine. This material consisted of CD4+ T cells from PBMCs cultured without peptide, taken after COVID-19 vaccination. The CDR3 nucleotides read TGTGCCAGTCGCTTCTCCGGAAAAGGGGGCCACGAGCAGTACTTC. This sequence encodes CASRFSGKGGHEQYF.